This is a list of T cell receptor beta chains from one sample in a study of shared clonotypes between healthy human individuals. The data were produced by immunoSEQ multiplex PCR, yet TCRdb's version contains in-frame clones alone and is incomplete. The table has about 1.1 million clones, approximately 78% seen once. The sample taken for sequencing was memory CD4+ T cells from PBMCs. Receptors originate from a young man in good health. Some clones in this sample may be carry-over from other donors' samples. Each CDR3 is given with its conserved first and last residue. Size tells how often a clone was seen (once, few, many) or the class of an expanded clone, and some rows leave it out.

TRBV6-4 once CASSVRFVATDNEQFF
TRBV28 - CASSSPGREVEQYF
TRBV18 - CASSPTVNSNQPQHF
TRBV28 - CASSYGTDNEQFF
TRBV11-2 - CASSQQGATNEKLFF
TRBV10-3 - CATTPRQGVDGYTF
TRBV5-8 - CASSLGQGSGELFF
TRBV6-5 - CASSYSSSTDTQYF
TRBV5-1 - CASKTGQGYDEQYF
TRBV4-2 - CASSQDPSGSTDTQYF
TRBV4-3 - CASSQDPGGGPYQETQYF
TRBV18 few CASSTRDRGREKLFF
TRBV6-5 - CASSYSLLDRTWGYTF
TRBV2 once CASQLHNEQFF
TRBV7-8 - CASSLRNFRDGYTF
TRBV9 - CASSGPRGSRETQYF
TRBV19 - CASRLYSVSGNTIYF
TRBV27 - CASSSYRNNYEQYF
TRBV5-5 - CASSNTGSANYGYTF
TRBV5-1 - CASSTGTAARASGRVISNEQFF
TRBV29-1 - CSTNSGSQETQYF
TRBV4-1 - CASSQDNRPSGNTIYF
TRBV5-1 - CASSPFKDTQYF
TRBV12-5 - CASGLVDSTPTNEKLFF
TRBV10-3 - CAISESMDYSYEQYF
TRBV5-1 - CASSQDNLYGYTF
TRBV7-8 - CASSLLGGRNTEAFF
TRBV19 - CASSPDRSYGYTF
TRBV6-1 - CASSERGGFTF
TRBV28 - CASGYTNYGYTF
TRBV6-1 - CASSEELILFSYEQYF
TRBV5-8 - CASSSRRQGTDTEAFF
TRBV30 - CAWSAGGNYGYTF
TRBV5-1 once CASTTLGGSLYEQYF
TRBV7-2 - CASSSDTRHNYGYTF
TRBV5-1 - CASSLIAGGAGELFF
TRBV5-1 - CASSLGSDTQYF
TRBV5-4 few CASGSGVETQYF
TRBV7-9 - CASSPGGGRADYEQYF
TRBV5-6 - CASSWRGQGSTIYF
TRBV7-7 - CASSLTGVGETQYF
TRBV28 - CASSLVRGPKNNEQFF
TRBV9 - CASSARQITGELFF
TRBV5-1 - CASSLNSPNTEAFF
TRBV9 - CASSVSGGGAWEKLFF
TRBV2 few CASRDRTGVETQYF
TRBV5-1 - CASSLGQGLGETQYF
TRBV4-3 - CASSQDRRAGGYTF
TRBV6-5 - CATRPGWGMNTEAFF
TRBV2 - CASSESSTGELFF
TRBV18 once CASSPEGEGAGNTIYF
TRBV19 - CASTRSYMNTEAFF
TRBV2 - CASSDEQKRTDTQYF
TRBV7-2 once CASSLRDTDTQYF
TRBV19 - CASSIARGTEAFF
TRBV28 - CASSSSGWGKRNTEAFF
TRBV7-9 - CASSSRQGAREDTQYF